Described below is a single T cell receptor (beta chain) sequence and its context. Just one base apart from a much larger clone, this may be a read error. CDR3 length equals 14 residues. Looked up from germline, CDR1 is SGHVT and CDR2 is SQSDAQ. Trimming took 5 bases from V and 8 from J, leaving 17 bases between them. The entry originates in a study of T cell repertoires in cytomegalovirus infection. Study-level information: Shared public TCR beta signatures pointed to both CMV infection and a matching HLA type.

TCRdb itself ran the reads through MiXCR, one entry per CDR3 protein. This table holds around 300,000 distinct CDR3 sequences, about 25% found once. The genes are TRBV7-4 and TRBJ2-3; maybe TRBD2 (6 bases). Sequenced sample: PBMCs. The TCR was taken from a human donor in good health (CMV status not recorded). Some clones in this sample may be carry-over from other donors' samples. The CDR3 loop reads CASSPGGTSGTQYF. In DNA, the CDR3 is TGTGCCAGCAGCCCAGGAGGGACTTCGGGTACGCAGTATTTT. The full variable domain, completed using reference TRBV7-4 and TRBJ2-3, is GAGVSQSPRYKVAKRGRDVALRCDSISGHVTLYWYRQTLGQGSEVLTYSQSDAQRDKSGRPSGRFSAERPERSVSTLKIQRTEQGDSAVYLCASSPGGTSGTQYFGPGTRLTVL.